This TCR beta chain was documented in a study of cytomegalovirus exposure and HLA in healthy donors. Primers included in the PCR were 60 Vbeta and 13 Jbeta primers. Repertoires were generated with immunoSEQ multiplex PCR, while TCRdb's copy carries only in-frame clones and drops some. The profile shows 80,000 to 130,000 clones, about 75% of them singletons. Trimming shortened V by 4 bases and J by 1 base, and 11 bases separated the two germline ends. The length of the CDR3 is 14 residues. The germline CDR1 and CDR2 sequences are SGHVS and FQNEAQ. The chain has TRBV7-8 and TRBJ2-7; the D gene is possibly TRBD2 (6 bases). The receptor was isolated from a woman under 30 in good health and CMV-seropositive. Sequencing used PBMCs. CDR3 region: CASSYQRASYEQYF. The CDR3, as DNA: TGTGCCAGCAGCTACCAGCGGGCTTCCTACGAGCAGTACTTC.